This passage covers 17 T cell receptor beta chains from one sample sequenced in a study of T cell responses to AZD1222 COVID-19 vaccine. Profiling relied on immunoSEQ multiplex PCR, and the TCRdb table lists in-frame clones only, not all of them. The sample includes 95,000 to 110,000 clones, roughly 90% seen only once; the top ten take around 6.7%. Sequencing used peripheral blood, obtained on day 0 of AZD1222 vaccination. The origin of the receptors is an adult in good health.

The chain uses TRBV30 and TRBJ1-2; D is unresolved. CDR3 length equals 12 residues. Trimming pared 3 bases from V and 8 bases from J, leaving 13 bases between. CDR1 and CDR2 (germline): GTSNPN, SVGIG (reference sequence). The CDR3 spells CAWRFQLEGYTF. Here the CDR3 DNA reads TGTGCCTGGAGATTCCAACTGGAAGGCTACACCTTC.

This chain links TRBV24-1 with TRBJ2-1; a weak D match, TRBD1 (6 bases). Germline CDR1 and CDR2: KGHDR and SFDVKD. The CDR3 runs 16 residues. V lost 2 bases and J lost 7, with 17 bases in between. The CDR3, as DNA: TGTGCCACCAGTGATTCCGCTAAGGGGACAAAAAATGAGCAGTTCTTC. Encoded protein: CATSDSAKGTKNEQFF.

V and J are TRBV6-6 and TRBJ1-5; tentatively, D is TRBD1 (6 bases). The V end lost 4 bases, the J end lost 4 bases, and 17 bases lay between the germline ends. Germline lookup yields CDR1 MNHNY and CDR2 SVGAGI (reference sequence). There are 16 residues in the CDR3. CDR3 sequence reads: CASSSTLGGWNQPQHF. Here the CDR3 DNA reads TGTGCCAGCAGTTCTACCCTAGGGGGGTGGAATCAGCCCCAGCATTTT.

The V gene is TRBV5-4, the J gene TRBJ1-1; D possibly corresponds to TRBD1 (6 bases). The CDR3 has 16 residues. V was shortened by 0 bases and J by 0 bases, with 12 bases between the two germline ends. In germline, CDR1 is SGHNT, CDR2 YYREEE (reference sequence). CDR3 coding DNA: TGTGCCAGCAGCTTGGGCGCGGGGGCGATGAACACTGAAGCTTTCTTT. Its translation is CASSLGAGAMNTEAFF.

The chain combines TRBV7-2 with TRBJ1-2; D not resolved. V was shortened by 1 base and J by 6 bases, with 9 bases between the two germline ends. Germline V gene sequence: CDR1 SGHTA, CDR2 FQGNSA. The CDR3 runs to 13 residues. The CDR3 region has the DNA TGTGCCAGCAGCTTAGAACTGACTAATGGCTACACCTTC. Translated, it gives CASSLELTNGYTF.

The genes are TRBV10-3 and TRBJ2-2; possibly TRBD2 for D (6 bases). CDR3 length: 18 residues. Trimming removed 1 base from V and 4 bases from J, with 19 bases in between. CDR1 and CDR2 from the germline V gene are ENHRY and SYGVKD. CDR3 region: CAISEYLLGGPVTGELFF. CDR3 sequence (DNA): TGTGCCATCAGTGAGTACTTACTGGGGGGTCCAGTCACCGGGGAGCTGTTTTTT.

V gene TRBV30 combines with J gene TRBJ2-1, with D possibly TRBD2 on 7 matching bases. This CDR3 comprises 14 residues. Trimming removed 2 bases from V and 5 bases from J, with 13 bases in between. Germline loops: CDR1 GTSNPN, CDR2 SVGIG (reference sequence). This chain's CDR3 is CAWSSWGGHNEQFF. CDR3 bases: TGTGCCTGGAGTAGTTGGGGGGGGCACAATGAGCAGTTCTTC.

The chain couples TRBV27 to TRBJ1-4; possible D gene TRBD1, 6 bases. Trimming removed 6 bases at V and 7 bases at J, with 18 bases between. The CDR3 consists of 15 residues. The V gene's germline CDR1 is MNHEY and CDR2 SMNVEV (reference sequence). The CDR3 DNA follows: TGTGCCAGCAGCCCCCCACAGGGATTGGGTGAAAAACTGTTTTTT. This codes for CASSPPQGLGEKLFF.

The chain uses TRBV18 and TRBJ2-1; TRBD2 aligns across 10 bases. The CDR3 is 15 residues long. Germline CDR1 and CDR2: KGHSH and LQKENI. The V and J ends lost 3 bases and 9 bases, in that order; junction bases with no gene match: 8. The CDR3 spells CASSPMTVAGGEQFF. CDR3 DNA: TGTGCCAGCTCACCCATGACAGTAGCGGGAGGTGAGCAGTTCTTC.

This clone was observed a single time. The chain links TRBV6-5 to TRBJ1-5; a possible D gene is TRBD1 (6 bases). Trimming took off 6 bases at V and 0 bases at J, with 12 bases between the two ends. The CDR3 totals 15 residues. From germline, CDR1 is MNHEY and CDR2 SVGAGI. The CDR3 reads CASSTTGTSNQPQHF. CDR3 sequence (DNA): TGTGCCAGCAGCACTACAGGGACTAGCAATCAGCCCCAGCATTTT.

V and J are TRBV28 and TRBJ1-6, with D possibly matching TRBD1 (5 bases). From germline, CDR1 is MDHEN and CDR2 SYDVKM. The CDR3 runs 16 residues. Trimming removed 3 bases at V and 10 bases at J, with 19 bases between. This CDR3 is CASSFWAGRLRSPLHF. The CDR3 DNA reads TGTGCCAGCAGTTTCTGGGCAGGGCGTCTTCGGTCACCCCTCCACTTT.

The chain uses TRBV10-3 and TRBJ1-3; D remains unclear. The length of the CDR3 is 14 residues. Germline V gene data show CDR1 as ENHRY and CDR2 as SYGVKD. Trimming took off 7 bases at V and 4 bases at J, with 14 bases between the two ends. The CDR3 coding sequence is TGTGCCATCAATACGGGAGAGGGAGGAAACACCATATATTTT. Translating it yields CAINTGEGGNTIYF.

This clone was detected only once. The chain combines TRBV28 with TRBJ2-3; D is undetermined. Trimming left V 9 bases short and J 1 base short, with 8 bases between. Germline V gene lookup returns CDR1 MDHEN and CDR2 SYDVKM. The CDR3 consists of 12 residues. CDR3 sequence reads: CASGVGTDTQYF. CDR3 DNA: TGTGCCAGTGGAGTTGGCACAGATACGCAGTATTTT.

The CDR3 region is CASGLAGTADSPVANYGYTF. The DNA for the CDR3 is TGTGCTAGTGGTTTGGCAGGGACCGCAGATTCCCCCGTAGCTAACTATGGCTACACCTTC. The chain couples TRBV12-5 to TRBJ1-2; tentative D call: TRBD1 (5 bases). Trimming took off 1 base at V and 0 bases at J, with 24 bases between the two ends. The germline V gene has CDR1 LGHNT and CDR2 FRNRAP. There are 20 residues in the CDR3. Complete variable domain (other parts from reference TRBV12-5 and TRBJ1-2): DARVTQTPRHKVTEMGQEVTMRCQPILGHNTVFWYRQTMMQGLELLAYFRNRAPLDDSGMPKDRFSAEMPDATLATLKIQPSEPRDSAVYFCASGLAGTADSPVANYGYTFGSGTRLTVV.

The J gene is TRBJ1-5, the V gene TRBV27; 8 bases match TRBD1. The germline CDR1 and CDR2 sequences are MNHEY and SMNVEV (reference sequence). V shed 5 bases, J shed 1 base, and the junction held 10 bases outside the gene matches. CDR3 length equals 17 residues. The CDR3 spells CASSDFRQGISNQPQHF. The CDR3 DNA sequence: TGTGCCAGCAGTGATTTTCGACAGGGGATAAGCAATCAGCCCCAGCATTTT.

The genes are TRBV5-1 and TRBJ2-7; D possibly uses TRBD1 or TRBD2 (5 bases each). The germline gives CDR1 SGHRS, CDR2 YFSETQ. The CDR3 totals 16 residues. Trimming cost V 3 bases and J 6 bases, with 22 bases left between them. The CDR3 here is CASSSLRQATGTEQYF. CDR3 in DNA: TGCGCCAGCAGCTCGCTCCGGCAGGCTACGGGGACCGAGCAGTACTTC.

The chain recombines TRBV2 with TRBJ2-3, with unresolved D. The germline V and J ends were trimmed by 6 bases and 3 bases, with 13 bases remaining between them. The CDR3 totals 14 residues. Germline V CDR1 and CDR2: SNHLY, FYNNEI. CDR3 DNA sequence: TGTGCCAGCAGCCTGGGGTTAACGACAGATACGCAGTATTTT. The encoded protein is CASSLGLTTDTQYF.